This is a list of T cell receptor beta chains from one sample in a study of blood T cell repertoires in COVID-19. Sequencing used immunoSEQ multiplex PCR; TCRdb keeps in-frame clones, though not all of them. The table lists roughly 300,000 clones, 65% to 85% of them singletons. The specimen was peripheral blood. These receptors all stem from a human donor with COVID-19, enrolled during active disease. The donor label of this sample is uncertain. Each CDR3 is given with its conserved first and last residue. D genes are given only for firm matches. Rows give clone size only sometimes, using once, few, many, or a class for an expanded clone.

J gene: TRBJ2-1; clone size: .; V gene: TRBV11-3; D gene: .; CDR3 length: 12; CDR3 DNA: TGTGCCAGCTCTGCGTTATACAATGAGCAGTTCTTC; CDR3 protein: CASSALYNEQFF
J gene: TRBJ2-7; clone size: .; V gene: TRBV30; D gene: .; CDR3 length: 13; CDR3 DNA: TGTGCCTGGAGTCCTACAGGGATTGGCGAGCAGTACTTC; CDR3 protein: CAWSPTGIGEQYF
J gene: TRBJ2-3; clone size: .; V gene: TRBV6-2/TRBV6-3; D gene: .; CDR3 length: 15; CDR3 DNA: TGTGCCAGCAGTTACCATACGGGAGTAACAGATACGCAGTATTTT; CDR3 protein: CASSYHTGVTDTQYF
J gene: TRBJ1-4; clone size: .; V gene: TRBV4-3; D gene: .; CDR3 length: 15; CDR3 DNA: TGCGCCAGCAGCGGAGGGGTCCTAACTAATGAAAAACTGTTTTTT; CDR3 protein: CASSGGVLTNEKLFF
J gene: TRBJ1-3; clone size: .; V gene: TRBV19; D gene: TRBD1; CDR3 length: 19; CDR3 DNA: TGTGCCAGTAGTGGCCGGGACAGGGATTACGCACGGTCTGGAAACACCATATATTTT; CDR3 protein: CASSGRDRDYARSGNTIYF
J gene: TRBJ1-1; clone size: few; V gene: TRBV2; D gene: .; CDR3 length: 14; CDR3 DNA: TGTGCCAGCAGGACGACAAGGGGGAACACTGAAGCTTTCTTT; CDR3 protein: CASRTTRGNTEAFF
J gene: TRBJ1-3; clone size: .; V gene: TRBV18; D gene: TRBD1; CDR3 length: 16; CDR3 DNA: TGTGCCAGCTCGATGTCCGGGACAGCTTATGGAAACACCATATATTTT; CDR3 protein: CASSMSGTAYGNTIYF
J gene: TRBJ2-2; clone size: .; V gene: TRBV11-3; D gene: .; CDR3 length: 16; CDR3 DNA: TGTGCCAGCAGCTTAGAAGGTAGCGCGAACACCGGGGAGCTGTTTTTT; CDR3 protein: CASSLEGSANTGELFF
J gene: TRBJ1-3; clone size: .; V gene: TRBV28; D gene: .; CDR3 length: 13; CDR3 DNA: TGTGCCAGTGATAGGGGTTCTGGAAACACCATATATTTT; CDR3 protein: CASDRGSGNTIYF
J gene: TRBJ1-1; clone size: .; V gene: TRBV28; D gene: .; CDR3 length: 15; CDR3 DNA: TGTGCCAGCAGTTCCCTAAGGGGTAGGGACACTGAAGCTTTCTTT; CDR3 protein: CASSSLRGRDTEAFF
J gene: TRBJ2-3; clone size: .; V gene: TRBV18; D gene: .; CDR3 length: 14; CDR3 DNA: TGTGCCAGCTCCCAACGGGTTAGCACAGATACGCAGTATTTT; CDR3 protein: CASSQRVSTDTQYF
J gene: TRBJ2-1; clone size: .; V gene: TRBV15; D gene: TRBD2; CDR3 length: 15; CDR3 DNA: TGTGCCACCAGCAGAGCCGGGGGGACCTACAATGAGCAGTTCTTC; CDR3 protein: CATSRAGGTYNEQFF
J gene: TRBJ1-1; clone size: .; V gene: TRBV5-4; D gene: TRBD1; CDR3 length: 14; CDR3 DNA: TGTGCCAGCAGCTGGGGACAGCTGAACACTGAAGCTTTCTTT; CDR3 protein: CASSWGQLNTEAFF
J gene: TRBJ2-7; clone size: .; V gene: TRBV7-9; D gene: TRBD1; CDR3 length: 16; CDR3 DNA: TGTGCCAGCAGCCCAACCCCGGGACAGGGGATCAACGAGCAGTACTTC; CDR3 protein: CASSPTPGQGINEQYF
J gene: TRBJ1-2; clone size: .; V gene: TRBV2; D gene: TRBD1; CDR3 length: 15; CDR3 DNA: TGTGCCAGCAGTGAATCGCCGGGACAGGTCTCTGGCTACACCTTC; CDR3 protein: CASSESPGQVSGYTF
J gene: TRBJ1-3; clone size: few; V gene: TRBV19; D gene: .; CDR3 length: 18; CDR3 DNA: TGTGCCAGTAGTGCTTCCCCCGGGACTTGGGACTCTGGAAACACCATATATTTT; CDR3 protein: CASSASPGTWDSGNTIYF
J gene: TRBJ1-1; clone size: .; V gene: TRBV20-1; D gene: .; CDR3 length: 13; CDR3 DNA: TGCAGTGCTAGTCAGGGAGGGAATAATGAAGCTTTCTTT; CDR3 protein: CSASQGGNNEAFF
J gene: TRBJ1-1; clone size: .; V gene: TRBV28; D gene: .; CDR3 length: 14; CDR3 DNA: TGTGCCAGCAGAAGACGAGGAGCTAACACTGAAGCTTTCTTT; CDR3 protein: CASRRRGANTEAFF
J gene: TRBJ2-3; clone size: once; V gene: TRBV6-1; D gene: .; CDR3 length: 15; CDR3 DNA: TGTGCCAGCAGTGAAGATGGGGGACAAGTGGATACGCAGTATTTT; CDR3 protein: CASSEDGGQVDTQYF